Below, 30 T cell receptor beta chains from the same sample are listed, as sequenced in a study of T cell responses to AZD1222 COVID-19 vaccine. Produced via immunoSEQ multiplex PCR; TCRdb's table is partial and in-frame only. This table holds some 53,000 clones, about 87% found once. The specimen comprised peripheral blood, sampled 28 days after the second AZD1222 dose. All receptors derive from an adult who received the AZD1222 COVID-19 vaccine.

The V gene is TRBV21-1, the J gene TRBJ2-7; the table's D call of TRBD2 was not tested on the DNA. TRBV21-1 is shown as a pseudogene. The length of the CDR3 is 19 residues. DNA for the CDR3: TGTGCCAGCAGCAAACCAGGTGGTAGCGGGAGGGCCAACGAGTACGAGCAGTACTTC. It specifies CASSKPGGSGRANEYEQYF.

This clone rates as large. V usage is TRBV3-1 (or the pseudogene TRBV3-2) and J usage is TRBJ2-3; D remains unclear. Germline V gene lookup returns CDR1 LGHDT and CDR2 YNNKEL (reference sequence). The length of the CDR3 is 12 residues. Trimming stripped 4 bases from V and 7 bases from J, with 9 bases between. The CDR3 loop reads CASSLHMYTQYF. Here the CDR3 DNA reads TGTGCCAGCAGCCTCCACATGTATACGCAGTATTTT.

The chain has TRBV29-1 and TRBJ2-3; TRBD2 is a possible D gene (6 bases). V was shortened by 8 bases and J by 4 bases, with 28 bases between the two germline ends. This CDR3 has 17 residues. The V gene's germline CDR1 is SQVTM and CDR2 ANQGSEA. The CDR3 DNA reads TGCAGCCCTGAACGGTTCGTGGAGGGCGATTCCGCAGATACGCAGTATTTT. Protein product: CSPERFVEGDSADTQYF.

In DNA form, the CDR3 reads TGTGCCAGCAGCTCGGGACTAGCGGGAGGGTCGGGAGATACGCAGTATTTT. It codes for CASSSGLAGGSGDTQYF. The gene calls are TRBV5-4 and TRBJ2-3, with TRBD2 matching over 16 bases. Germline CDR1 is SGHNT and CDR2 is YYREEE (reference sequence). The CDR3 covers 17 residues. The trim removed 3 bases at V and 5 bases at J, leaving 6 bases unmatched. Filled out from reference TRBV5-4 and TRBJ2-3, the complete variable domain reads ETGVTQSPTHLIKTRGQQVTLRCSSQSGHNTVSWYQQALGQGPQFIFQYYREEENGRGNFPPRFSGLQFPNYSSELNVNALELDDSALYLCASSSGLAGGSGDTQYFGPGTRLTVL.

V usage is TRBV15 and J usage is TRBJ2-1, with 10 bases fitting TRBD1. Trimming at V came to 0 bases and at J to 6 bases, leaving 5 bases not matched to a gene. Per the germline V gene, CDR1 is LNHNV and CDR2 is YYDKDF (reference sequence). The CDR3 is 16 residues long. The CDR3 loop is CATSRERQGALNEQFF. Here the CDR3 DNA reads TGTGCCACCAGCAGAGAAAGACAGGGGGCGCTCAATGAGCAGTTCTTC.

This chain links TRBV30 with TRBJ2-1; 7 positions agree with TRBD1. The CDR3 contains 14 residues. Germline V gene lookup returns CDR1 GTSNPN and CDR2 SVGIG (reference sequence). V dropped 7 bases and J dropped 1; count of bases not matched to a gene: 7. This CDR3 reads CAYLRQGSYNEQFF. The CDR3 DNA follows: TGTGCCTACTTGCGACAGGGATCCTACAATGAGCAGTTCTTC.

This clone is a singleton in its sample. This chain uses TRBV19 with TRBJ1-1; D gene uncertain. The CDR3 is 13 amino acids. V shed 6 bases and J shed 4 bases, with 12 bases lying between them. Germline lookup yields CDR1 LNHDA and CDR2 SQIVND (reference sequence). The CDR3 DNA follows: TGTGCCAGTAGCCTCCTATGGAGCACTGAAGCTTTCTTT. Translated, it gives CASSLLWSTEAFF.

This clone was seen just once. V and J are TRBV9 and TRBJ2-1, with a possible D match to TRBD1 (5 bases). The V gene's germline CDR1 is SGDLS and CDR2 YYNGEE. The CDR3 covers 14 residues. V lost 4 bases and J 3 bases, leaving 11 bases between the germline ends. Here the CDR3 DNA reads TGTGCCAGCAGCCCACCAGGGTTCTACAATGAGCAGTTCTTC. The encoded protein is CASSPPGFYNEQFF. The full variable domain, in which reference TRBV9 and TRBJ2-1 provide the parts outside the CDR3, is DSGVTQTPKHLITATGQRVTLRCSPRSGDLSVYWYQQSLDQGLQFLIQYYNGEERAKGNILERFSAQQFPDLHSELNLSSLELGDSALYFCASSPPGFYNEQFFGPGTRLTVL.

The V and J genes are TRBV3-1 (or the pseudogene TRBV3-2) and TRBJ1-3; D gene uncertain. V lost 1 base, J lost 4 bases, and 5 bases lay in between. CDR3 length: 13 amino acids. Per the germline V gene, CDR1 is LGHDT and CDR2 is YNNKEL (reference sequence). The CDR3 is CASSQVPGNTIYF. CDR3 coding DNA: TGTGCCAGCAGCCAAGTACCGGGAAACACCATATATTTT.

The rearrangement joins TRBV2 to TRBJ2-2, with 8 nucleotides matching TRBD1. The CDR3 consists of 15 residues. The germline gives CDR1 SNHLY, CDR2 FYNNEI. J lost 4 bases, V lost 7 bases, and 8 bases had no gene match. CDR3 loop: CASTMTGDGTGELFF. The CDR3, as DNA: TGTGCCAGCACTATGACAGGGGACGGCACCGGGGAGCTGTTTTTT.

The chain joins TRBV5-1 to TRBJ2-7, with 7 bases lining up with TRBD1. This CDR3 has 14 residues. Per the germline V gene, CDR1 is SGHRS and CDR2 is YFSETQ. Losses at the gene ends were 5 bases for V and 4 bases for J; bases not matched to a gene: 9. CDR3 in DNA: TGCGCCAGCAGAAGGGACAGCCACGGTTACGAGCAGTACTTC. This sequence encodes CASRRDSHGYEQYF.

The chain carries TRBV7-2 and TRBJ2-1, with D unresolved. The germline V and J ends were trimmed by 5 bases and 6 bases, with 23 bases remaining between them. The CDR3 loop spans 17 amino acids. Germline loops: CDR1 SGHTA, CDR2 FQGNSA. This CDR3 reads CASSPRFRIQPFNEQFF. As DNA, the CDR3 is TGTGCCAGCAGCCCCCGATTCAGGATCCAACCCTTCAATGAGCAGTTCTTC.

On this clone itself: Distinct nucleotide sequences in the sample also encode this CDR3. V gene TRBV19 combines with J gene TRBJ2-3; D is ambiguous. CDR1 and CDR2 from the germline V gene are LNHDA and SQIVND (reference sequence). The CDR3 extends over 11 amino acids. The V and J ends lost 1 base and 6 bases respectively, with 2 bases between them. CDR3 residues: CASSIGDTQYF. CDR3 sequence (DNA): TGTGCCAGTAGTATAGGGGATACGCAGTATTTT.

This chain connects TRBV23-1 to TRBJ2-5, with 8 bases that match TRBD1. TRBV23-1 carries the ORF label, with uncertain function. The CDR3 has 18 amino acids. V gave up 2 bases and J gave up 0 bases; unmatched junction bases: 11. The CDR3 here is CASSQPKDRGPYQETQYF. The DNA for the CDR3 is TGCGCCAGCAGTCAACCGAAAGACAGGGGTCCCTACCAAGAGACCCAGTACTTC.

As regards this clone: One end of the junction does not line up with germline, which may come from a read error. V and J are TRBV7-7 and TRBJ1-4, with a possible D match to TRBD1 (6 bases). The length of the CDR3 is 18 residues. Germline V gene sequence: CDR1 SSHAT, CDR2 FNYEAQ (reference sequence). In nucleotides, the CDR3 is TGTGCTAGCAGCTCGCCGAGAACGGGGGCCCCGGGAAGCGAAAAACTGTTTTTT. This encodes CASSSPRTGAPGSEKLFF. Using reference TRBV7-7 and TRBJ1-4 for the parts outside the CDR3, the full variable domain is GAGVSQSPRYKVTKRGQDVTLRCDPISSHATLYWYQQALGQGPEFLTYFNYEAQPDKSGLPSDRFSAERPEGSISTLTIQRTEQRDSAMYRCASSSPRTGAPGSEKLFFGSGTQLSVL.

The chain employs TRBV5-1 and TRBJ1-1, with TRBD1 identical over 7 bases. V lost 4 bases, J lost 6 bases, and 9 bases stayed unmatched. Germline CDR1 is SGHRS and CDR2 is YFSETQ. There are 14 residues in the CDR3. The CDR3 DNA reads TGCGCCAGCAGCCCCCTCCAGGGGGAATCTGAAGCTTTCTTT. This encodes CASSPLQGESEAFF.

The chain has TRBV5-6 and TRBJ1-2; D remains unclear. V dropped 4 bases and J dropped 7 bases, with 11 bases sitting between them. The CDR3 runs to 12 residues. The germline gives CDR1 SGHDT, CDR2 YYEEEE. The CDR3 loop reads CASSAGPSGYTF. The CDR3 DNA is TGTGCCAGCAGCGCTGGACCGTCTGGCTACACCTTC.

CDR3 in DNA: TGTGCCAGCAGCGTCAAACAGGGGGGTCACGATGAGCAGTTCTTC. Protein product: CASSVKQGGHDEQFF. The chain has TRBV7-2 and TRBJ2-1, with 8 bases fitting TRBD1. Germline V CDR1 and CDR2: SGHTA, FQGNSA. V gave up 5 bases and J gave up 8 bases; unmatched junction bases: 11. This CDR3 comprises 15 residues.

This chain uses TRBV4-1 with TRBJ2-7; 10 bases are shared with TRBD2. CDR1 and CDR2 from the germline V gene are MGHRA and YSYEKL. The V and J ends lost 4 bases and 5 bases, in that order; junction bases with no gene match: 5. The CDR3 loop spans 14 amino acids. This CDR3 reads CASSRTSGGHEQYF. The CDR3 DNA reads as TGCGCCAGCAGCCGGACTAGCGGTGGTCACGAGCAGTACTTC.

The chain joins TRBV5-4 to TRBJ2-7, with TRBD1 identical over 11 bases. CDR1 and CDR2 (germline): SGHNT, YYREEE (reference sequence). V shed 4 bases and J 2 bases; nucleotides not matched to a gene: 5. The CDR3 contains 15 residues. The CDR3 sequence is CASSPGTGGPYEQYF. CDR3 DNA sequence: TGTGCCAGCAGCCCCGGGACAGGGGGTCCCTACGAGCAGTACTTC.

CDR3 loop: CSVGLGVDNEQFF. CDR3 nucleotides: TGCAGCGTGGGACTAGGAGTAGACAATGAGCAGTTCTTC. The rearrangement uses TRBV29-1 and TRBJ2-1; 8 bases fit TRBD2. The CDR3 loop spans 13 amino acids. Germline V CDR1 and CDR2: SQVTM, ANQGSEA. Trimming took 6 bases from V and 5 from J; bases not matched to a gene: 6.

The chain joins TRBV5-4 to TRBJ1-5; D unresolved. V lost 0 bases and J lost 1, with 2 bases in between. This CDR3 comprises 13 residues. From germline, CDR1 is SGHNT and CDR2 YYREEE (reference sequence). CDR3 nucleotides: TGTGCCAGCAGCTTGGGAAGCAATCAGCCCCAGCATTTT. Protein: CASSLGSNQPQHF.

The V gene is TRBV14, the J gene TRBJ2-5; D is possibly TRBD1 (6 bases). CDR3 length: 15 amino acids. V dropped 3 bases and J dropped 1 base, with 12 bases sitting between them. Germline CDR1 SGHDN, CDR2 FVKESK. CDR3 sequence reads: CASSHLRTAQETQYF. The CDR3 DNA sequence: TGTGCCAGCAGCCACCTCAGGACAGCCCAAGAGACCCAGTACTTC.

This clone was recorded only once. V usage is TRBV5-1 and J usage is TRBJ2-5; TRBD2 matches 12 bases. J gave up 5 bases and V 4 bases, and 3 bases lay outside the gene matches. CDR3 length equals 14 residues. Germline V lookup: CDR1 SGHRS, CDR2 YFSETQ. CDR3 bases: TGCGCCAGCAGCCCTAGCGGGAGGGTTGAGACCCAGTACTTC. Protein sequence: CASSPSGRVETQYF. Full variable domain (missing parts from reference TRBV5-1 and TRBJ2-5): KAGVTQTPRYLIKTRGQQVTLSCSPISGHRSVSWYQQTPGQGLQFLFEYFSETQRNKGNFPGRFSGRQFSNSRSEMNVSTLELGDSALYLCASSPSGRVETQYFGPGTRLLVL.

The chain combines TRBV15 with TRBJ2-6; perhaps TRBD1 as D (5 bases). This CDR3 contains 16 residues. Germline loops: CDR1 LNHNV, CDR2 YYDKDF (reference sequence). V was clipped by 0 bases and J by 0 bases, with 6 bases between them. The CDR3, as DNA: TGTGCCACCAGCAGAGATCAGGGCTCTGGGGCCAACGTCCTGACTTTC. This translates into CATSRDQGSGANVLTF.

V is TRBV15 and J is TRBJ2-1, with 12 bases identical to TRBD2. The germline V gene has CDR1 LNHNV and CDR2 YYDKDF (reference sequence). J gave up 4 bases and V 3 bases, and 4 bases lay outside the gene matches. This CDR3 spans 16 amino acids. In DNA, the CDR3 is TGTGCCACCAGCAGTAGTCTAGCGGGAGGGTACAATGAGCAGTTCTTC. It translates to CATSSSLAGGYNEQFF. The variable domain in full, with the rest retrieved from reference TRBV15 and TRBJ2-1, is DAMVIQNPRYQVTQFGKPVTLSCSQTLNHNVMYWYQQKSSQAPKLLFHYYDKDFNNEADTPDNFQSRRPNTSFCFLDIRSPGLGDTAMYLCATSSSLAGGYNEQFFGPGTRLTVL.

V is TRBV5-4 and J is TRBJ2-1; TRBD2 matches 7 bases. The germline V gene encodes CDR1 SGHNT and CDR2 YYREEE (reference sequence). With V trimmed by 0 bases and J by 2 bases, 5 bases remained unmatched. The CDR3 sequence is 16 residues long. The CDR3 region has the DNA TGTGCCAGCAGCTTGGGGGTTAGCGGGCCCTACAATGAGCAGTTCTTC. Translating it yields CASSLGVSGPYNEQFF.

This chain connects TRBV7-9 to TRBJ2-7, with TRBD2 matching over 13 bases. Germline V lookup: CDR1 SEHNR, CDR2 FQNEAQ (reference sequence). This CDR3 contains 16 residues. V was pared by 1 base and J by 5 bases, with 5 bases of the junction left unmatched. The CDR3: CASSLVLAGGPHEQYF. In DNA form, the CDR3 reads TGTGCCAGCAGCTTAGTACTAGCGGGAGGGCCCCACGAGCAGTACTTC.

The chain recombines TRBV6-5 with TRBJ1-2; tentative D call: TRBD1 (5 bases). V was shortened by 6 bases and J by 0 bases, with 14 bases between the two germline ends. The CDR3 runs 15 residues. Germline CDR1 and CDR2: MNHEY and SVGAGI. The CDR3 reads CASSRGTAANYGYTF. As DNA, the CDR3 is TGTGCCAGCAGCCGTGGGACGGCTGCTAACTATGGCTACACCTTC.

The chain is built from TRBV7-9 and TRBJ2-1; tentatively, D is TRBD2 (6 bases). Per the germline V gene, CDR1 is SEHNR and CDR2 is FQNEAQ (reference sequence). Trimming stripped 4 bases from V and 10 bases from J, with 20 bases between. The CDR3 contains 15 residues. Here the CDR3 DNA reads TGTGCCAGCAGCTATGAGGGCTTGCGGGAAAAGGAGCAGTTCTTC. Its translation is CASSYEGLREKEQFF.